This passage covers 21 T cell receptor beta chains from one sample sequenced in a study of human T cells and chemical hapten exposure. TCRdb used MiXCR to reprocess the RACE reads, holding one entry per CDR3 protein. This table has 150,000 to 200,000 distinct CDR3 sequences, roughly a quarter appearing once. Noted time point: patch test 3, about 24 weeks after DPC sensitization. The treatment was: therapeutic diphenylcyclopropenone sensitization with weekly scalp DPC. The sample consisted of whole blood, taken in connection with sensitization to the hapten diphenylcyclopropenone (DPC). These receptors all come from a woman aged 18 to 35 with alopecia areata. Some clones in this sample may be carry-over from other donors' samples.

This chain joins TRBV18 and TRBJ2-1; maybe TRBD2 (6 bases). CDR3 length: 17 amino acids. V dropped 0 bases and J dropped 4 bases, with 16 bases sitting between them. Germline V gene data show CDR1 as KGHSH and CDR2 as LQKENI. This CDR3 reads CASSPPGGERGYNEQFF. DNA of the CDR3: TGTGCCAGCTCACCACCCGGCGGGGAACGAGGTTACAATGAGCAGTTCTTC.

CDR3 DNA: TGTGCCACCAGTGATTTCGGTATAAACGGTCACACTGAAGCTTTCTTT. Protein product: CATSDFGINGHTEAFF. The gene calls are TRBV24-1 and TRBJ1-1; no reliable D call. The CDR3 spans 16 residues. V gave up 1 base and J gave up 3 bases, with 14 bases separating them. Germline CDR1 KGHDR, CDR2 SFDVKD.

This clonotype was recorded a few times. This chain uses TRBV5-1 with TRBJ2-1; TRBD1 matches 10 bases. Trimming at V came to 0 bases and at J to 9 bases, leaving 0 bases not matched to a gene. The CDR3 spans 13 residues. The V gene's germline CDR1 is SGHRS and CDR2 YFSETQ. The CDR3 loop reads CASSLGDRGEQFF. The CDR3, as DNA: TGCGCCAGCAGCTTGGGGGACAGGGGTGAGCAGTTCTTC. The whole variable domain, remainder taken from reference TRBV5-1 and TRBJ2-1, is KAGVTQTPRYLIKTRGQQVTLSCSPISGHRSVSWYQQTPGQGLQFLFEYFSETQRNKGNFPGRFSGRQFSNSRSEMNVSTLELGDSALYLCASSLGDRGEQFFGPGTRLTVL.

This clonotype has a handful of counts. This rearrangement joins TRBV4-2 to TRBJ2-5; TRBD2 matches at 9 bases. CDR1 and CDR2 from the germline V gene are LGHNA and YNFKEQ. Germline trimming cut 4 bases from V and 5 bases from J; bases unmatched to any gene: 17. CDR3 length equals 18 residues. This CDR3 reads CASSPHVRGGGAGETQYF. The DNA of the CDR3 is TGTGCCAGCAGCCCCCACGTGAGGGGCGGGGGGGCCGGTGAGACCCAGTACTTC.

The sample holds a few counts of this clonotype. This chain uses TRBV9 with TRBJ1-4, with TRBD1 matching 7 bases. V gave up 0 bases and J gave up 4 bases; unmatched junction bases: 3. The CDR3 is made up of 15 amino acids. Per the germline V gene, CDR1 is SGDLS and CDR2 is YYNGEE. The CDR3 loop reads CASSVDGTDNEKLFF. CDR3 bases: TGTGCCAGCAGCGTAGATGGGACAGATAATGAAAAACTGTTTTTT.

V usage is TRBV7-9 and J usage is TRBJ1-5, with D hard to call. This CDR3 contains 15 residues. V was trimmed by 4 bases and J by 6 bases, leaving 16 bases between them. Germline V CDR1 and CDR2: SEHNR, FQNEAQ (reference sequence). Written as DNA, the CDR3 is TGTGCCAGCAGCTCCGAGTTTGACGCGGGTCAGCCCCAGCATTTT. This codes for CASSSEFDAGQPQHF.

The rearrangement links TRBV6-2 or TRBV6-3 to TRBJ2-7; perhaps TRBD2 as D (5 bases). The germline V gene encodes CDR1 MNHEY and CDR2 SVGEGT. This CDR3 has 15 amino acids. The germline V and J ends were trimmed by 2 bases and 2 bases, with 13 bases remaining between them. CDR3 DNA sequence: TGTGCCAGCAGTTACCGCGGACTGGGAACCTACGAGCAGTACTTC. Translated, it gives CASSYRGLGTYEQYF.

CDR3 DNA sequence: TGCAGTGCTAGAGTCGCGGGAGCGGGCTACGAGCAGTACTTC. This codes for CSARVAGAGYEQYF. The genes are TRBV20-1 and TRBJ2-7; 7 bases agree with TRBD2. The germline CDR1 and CDR2 sequences are DFQATT and SNEGSKA (reference sequence). V lost 1 base, J lost 3 bases, and 6 bases stayed unmatched. The CDR3 consists of 14 residues.

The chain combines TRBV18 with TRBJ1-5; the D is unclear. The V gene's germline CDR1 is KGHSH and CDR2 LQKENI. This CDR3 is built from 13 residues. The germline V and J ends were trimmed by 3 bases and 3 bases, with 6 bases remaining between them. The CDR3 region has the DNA TGTGCCAGCTCACCCACAGTCAATCAGCCCCAGCATTTT. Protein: CASSPTVNQPQHF.

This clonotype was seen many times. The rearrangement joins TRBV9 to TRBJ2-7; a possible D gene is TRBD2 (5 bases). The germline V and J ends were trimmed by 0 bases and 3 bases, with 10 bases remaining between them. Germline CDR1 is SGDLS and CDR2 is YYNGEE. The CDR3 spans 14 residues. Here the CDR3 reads CASSVAGRGYEQYF. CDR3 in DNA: TGTGCCAGCAGCGTAGCTGGCCGGGGCTACGAGCAGTACTTC.

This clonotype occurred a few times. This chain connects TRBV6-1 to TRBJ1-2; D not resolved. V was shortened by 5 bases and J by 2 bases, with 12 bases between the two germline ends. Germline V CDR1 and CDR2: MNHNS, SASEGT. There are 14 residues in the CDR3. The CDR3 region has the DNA TGTGCCAGCAGTCCACCGGGTCTCAACTATGGCTACACCTTC. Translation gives CASSPPGLNYGYTF.

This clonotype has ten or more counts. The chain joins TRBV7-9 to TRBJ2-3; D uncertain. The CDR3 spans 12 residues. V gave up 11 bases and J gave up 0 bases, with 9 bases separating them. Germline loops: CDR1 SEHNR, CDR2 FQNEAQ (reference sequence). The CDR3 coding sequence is TGTGCCTCAACCTCTAGCACAGATACGCAGTATTTT. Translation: CASTSSTDTQYF.

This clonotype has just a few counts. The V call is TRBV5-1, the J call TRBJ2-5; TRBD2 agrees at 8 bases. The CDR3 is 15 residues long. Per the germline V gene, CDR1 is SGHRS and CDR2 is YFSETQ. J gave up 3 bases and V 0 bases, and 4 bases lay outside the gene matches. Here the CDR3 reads CASSLARGGEETQYF. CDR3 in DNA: TGCGCCAGCAGCTTGGCCCGGGGGGGCGAAGAGACCCAGTACTTC.

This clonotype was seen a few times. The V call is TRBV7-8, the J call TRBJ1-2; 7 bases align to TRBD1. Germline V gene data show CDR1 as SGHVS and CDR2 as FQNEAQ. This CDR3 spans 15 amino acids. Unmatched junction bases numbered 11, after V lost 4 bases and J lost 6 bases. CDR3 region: CASSSQQGGMDGYTF. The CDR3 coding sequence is TGTGCCAGCAGCTCTCAGCAGGGGGGCATGGATGGCTACACCTTC.

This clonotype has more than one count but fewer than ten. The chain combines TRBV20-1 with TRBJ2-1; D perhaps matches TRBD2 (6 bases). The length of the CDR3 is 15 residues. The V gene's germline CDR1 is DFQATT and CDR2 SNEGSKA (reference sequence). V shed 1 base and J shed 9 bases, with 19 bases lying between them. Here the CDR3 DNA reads TGCAGTGCTAGAGGTGATCTCCTAGTGGGAGGTGAGCAGTTCTTC. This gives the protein CSARGDLLVGGEQFF.

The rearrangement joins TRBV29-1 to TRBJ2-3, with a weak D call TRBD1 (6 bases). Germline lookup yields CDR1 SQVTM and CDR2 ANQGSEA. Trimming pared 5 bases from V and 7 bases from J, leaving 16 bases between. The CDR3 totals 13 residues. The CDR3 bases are TGCAGCGTTCTCCGGGACATTTCATATACGCAGTATTTT. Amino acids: CSVLRDISYTQYF.

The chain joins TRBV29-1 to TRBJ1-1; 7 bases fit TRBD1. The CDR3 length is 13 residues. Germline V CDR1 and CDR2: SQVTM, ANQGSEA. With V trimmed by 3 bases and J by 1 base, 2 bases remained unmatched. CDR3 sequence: CSVDRTGNTEAFF. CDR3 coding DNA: TGCAGCGTTGATAGGACAGGGAACACTGAAGCTTTCTTT.

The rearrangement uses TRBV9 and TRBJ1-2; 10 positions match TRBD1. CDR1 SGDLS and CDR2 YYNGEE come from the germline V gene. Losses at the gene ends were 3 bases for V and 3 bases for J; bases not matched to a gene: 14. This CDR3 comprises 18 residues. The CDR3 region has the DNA TGTGCCAGCAGCGGATGGGAACCACGACAGGGGGCGTACTATGGCTACACCTTC. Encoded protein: CASSGWEPRQGAYYGYTF.

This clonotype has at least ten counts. The CDR3 DNA reads as TGTGCCAGCACCCCAGGCGGGCTGTACAATCAGCCCCAGCATTTT. The encoded protein is CASTPGGLYNQPQHF. This chain links TRBV12-3 or TRBV12-4 with TRBJ1-5; D uncertain. Trimming removed 7 bases at V and 3 bases at J, with 16 bases between. There are 15 residues in the CDR3.

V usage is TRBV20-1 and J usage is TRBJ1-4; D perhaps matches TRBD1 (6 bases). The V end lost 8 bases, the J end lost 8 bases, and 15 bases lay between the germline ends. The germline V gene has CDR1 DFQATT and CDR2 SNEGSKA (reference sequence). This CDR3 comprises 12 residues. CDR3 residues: CSYGRGEEKLFF. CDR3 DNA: TGCAGTTACGGAAGGGGGGAAGAAAAACTGTTTTTT.

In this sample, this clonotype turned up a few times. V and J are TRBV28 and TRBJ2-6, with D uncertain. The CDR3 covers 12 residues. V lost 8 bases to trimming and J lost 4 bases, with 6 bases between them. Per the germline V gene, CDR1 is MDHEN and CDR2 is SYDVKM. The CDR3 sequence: CASDAGANVLTF. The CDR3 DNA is TGTGCCAGCGACGCGGGGGCCAACGTCCTGACTTTC.